There are a few counts of the clone carrying this T cell receptor beta chain. Germline assignment: CDR1 MDHEN and CDR2 SYDVKM. This CDR3 contains 16 residues. Trimming left V 5 bases short and J 4 bases short, with 18 bases between. This record comes from a study of blood T cell repertoires in COVID-19. Study context: Whether acute or convalescent, the COVID-19 samples came from the United States, Italy and Spain. T cells, B-cell-depleted T cells, or PBMCs supplied cDNA or gDNA.

In the original analysis: Reference gene primers were amplified, and this amplification served to estimate nucleated cell counts. Profiled with immunoSEQ multiplex PCR; TCRdb holds only in-frame clones, not every one. For V, J and clone size, that table is used; D and trimming come from the DNA. The sample carries around 200,000 clones, around 83% recorded once. The specimen was peripheral blood. The TCR comes from a woman in her thirties or forties with acute or convalescent COVID-19. The chain employs TRBV28 and TRBJ2-1; D not resolved. The CDR3 loop reads CASSTSSTAAYNEQFF. In DNA form, the CDR3 reads TGTGCCAGCAGTACAAGTTCGACGGCGGCGTACAATGAGCAGTTCTTC.